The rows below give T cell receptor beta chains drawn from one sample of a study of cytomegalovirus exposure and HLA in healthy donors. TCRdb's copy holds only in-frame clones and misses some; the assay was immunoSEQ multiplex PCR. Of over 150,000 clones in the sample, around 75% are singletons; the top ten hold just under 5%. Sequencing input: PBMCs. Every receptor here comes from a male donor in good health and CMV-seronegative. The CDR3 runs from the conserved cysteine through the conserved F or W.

CDR3aa: CASSARQAVDTQYF
v_gene: TRBV6-1
j_gene: TRBJ2-3

CDR3aa: CASRRDTGPTEAFF
v_gene: TRBV6-5
j_gene: TRBJ1-1

CDR3aa: CASSQEQGSYGYTF
v_gene: TRBV4-3
j_gene: TRBJ1-2

CDR3aa: CASKRKDTEAFF
v_gene: TRBV6-1
j_gene: TRBJ1-1

CDR3aa: CASSLGGGAPGELFF
v_gene: TRBV5-4
j_gene: TRBJ2-2

CDR3aa: CASSFNPGYNYGYTF
v_gene: TRBV5-1
j_gene: TRBJ1-2

CDR3aa: CASSGPEYNEQFF
v_gene: TRBV2
j_gene: TRBJ2-1

CDR3aa: CASSLDRGPEAFF
v_gene: TRBV5-1
j_gene: TRBJ1-1

CDR3aa: CASSLGAGGPDEQFF
v_gene: TRBV5-4
j_gene: TRBJ2-1

CDR3aa: CASSFGQSGELFF
v_gene: TRBV5-1
j_gene: TRBJ2-2

CDR3aa: CATSRSGTGTEKLFF
v_gene: TRBV15
j_gene: TRBJ1-4

CDR3aa: CASSLVGSGLETQYF
v_gene: TRBV11-2
j_gene: TRBJ2-5

CDR3aa: CASSSPQRPGVPEAFF
v_gene: TRBV5-1
j_gene: TRBJ1-1

CDR3aa: CASSPAVREQYF
v_gene: TRBV18
j_gene: TRBJ2-7

CDR3aa: CASTTGGSYNEQFF
v_gene: TRBV5-4
j_gene: TRBJ2-1

CDR3aa: CASRDSLSSYEQYF
v_gene: TRBV7-8
j_gene: TRBJ2-7

CDR3aa: CASSLEAGGPTDTQYF
v_gene: TRBV7-7
j_gene: TRBJ2-3

CDR3aa: CASTWTGEGEQYF
v_gene: TRBV21-1
j_gene: TRBJ2-7

CDR3aa: CASSPTRGNTEAFF
v_gene: TRBV18
j_gene: TRBJ1-1

CDR3aa: CASSEGASGNTIYF
v_gene: TRBV7-6
j_gene: TRBJ1-3

CDR3aa: CASSLAGGTGYTF
v_gene: TRBV7-9
j_gene: TRBJ1-2

CDR3aa: CAWKVAGAPDTQYF
v_gene: TRBV30
j_gene: TRBJ2-3

CDR3aa: CASSLGTGRGTQYF
v_gene: TRBV5-6
j_gene: TRBJ2-5

CDR3aa: CASSNSLPDTQYF
v_gene: TRBV19
j_gene: TRBJ2-3

CDR3aa: CASSLMQGTYEQYF
v_gene: TRBV7-3
j_gene: TRBJ2-7

CDR3aa: CASSGEQGFYGYTF
v_gene: TRBV2
j_gene: TRBJ1-2

CDR3aa: CASSEGLADTDTQYF
v_gene: TRBV9
j_gene: TRBJ2-3

CDR3aa: CASSPGLQETQYF
v_gene: TRBV18
j_gene: TRBJ2-5

CDR3aa: CASRKQGVNTGELFF
v_gene: TRBV9
j_gene: TRBJ2-2

CDR3aa: CATSRDKNTIYF
v_gene: TRBV15
j_gene: TRBJ1-3

CDR3aa: CASSYSAGTMGGGYTF
v_gene: TRBV6-5
j_gene: TRBJ1-2

CDR3aa: CASSRYRDTEAFF
v_gene: TRBV28
j_gene: TRBJ1-1

CDR3aa: CASSSDRVTEAFF
v_gene: TRBV27
j_gene: TRBJ1-1

CDR3aa: CARAPRNTYNEQFF
v_gene: TRBV6-7
j_gene: TRBJ2-1

CDR3aa: CASSIAGDLLTDTQYF
v_gene: TRBV19
j_gene: TRBJ2-3

CDR3aa: CASSSLDREFEAFF
v_gene: TRBV7-9
j_gene: TRBJ1-1

CDR3aa: CASSLTDRGSSGANVLTF
v_gene: TRBV5-1
j_gene: TRBJ2-6

CDR3aa: CASIFSGGAGETQYF
v_gene: TRBV11-1
j_gene: TRBJ2-5

CDR3aa: CASSLVLASTDTQYF
v_gene: TRBV7-9
j_gene: TRBJ2-3

CDR3aa: CASSWGGTSEAFF
v_gene: TRBV6-5
j_gene: TRBJ1-1

CDR3aa: CASSNPGGSGELFF
v_gene: TRBV7-9
j_gene: TRBJ2-2

CDR3aa: CASSINSYGYTF
v_gene: TRBV19
j_gene: TRBJ1-2

CDR3aa: CASSLGQRVIGSNTQYF
v_gene: TRBV5-1
j_gene: TRBJ2-3

CDR3aa: CAISDSNRDNEQFF
v_gene: TRBV10-3
j_gene: TRBJ2-1

CDR3aa: CASSFHRTVPGTGELFF
v_gene: TRBV9
j_gene: TRBJ2-2

CDR3aa: CASSVAGTEAFF
v_gene: TRBV2
j_gene: TRBJ1-1